The 2 T cell receptor beta chains listed next were all sequenced from one sample in a study of radiotherapy plus CTLA-4 blockade in lung cancer. Data came from immunoSEQ multiplex PCR; TCRdb stores just in-frame clones and leaves some out. The sample gives about 49,000 clones, approximately 85% of which show up once; roughly 25% is in the top ten. The sample consisted of peripheral blood, taken from a patient treated with radiotherapy plus ipilimumab. The receptors derive from a human donor with non-small cell lung cancer whose response to radiotherapy plus ipilimumab could not be evaluated.

The chain has TRBV4-1 and TRBJ2-1; 13 bases are a match to TRBD2. CDR3 size: 16 residues. Unmatched junction bases numbered 8, after V lost 4 bases and J lost 8 bases. Germline V gives CDR1 MGHRA, CDR2 YSYEKL. The CDR3 spells CASSPRLAGGVHEQFF. The DNA for the CDR3 is TGCGCCAGCAGCCCACGACTAGCGGGAGGAGTCCATGAGCAGTTCTTC.

The chain joins TRBV27 to TRBJ1-1; D is unclear. V was shortened by 6 bases and J by 0 bases, with 11 bases between the two germline ends. The length of the CDR3 is 14 residues. From germline, CDR1 is MNHEY and CDR2 SMNVEV (reference sequence). CDR3 nucleotide sequence: TGTGCCAGCAGACTAAGGATGATGAACACTGAAGCTTTCTTT. Its translation: CASRLRMMNTEAFF.